Below, 18 T cell receptor beta chains from the same sample are listed, as sequenced in a study of T-cell reconstitution after alpha-beta-depleted transplantation in children. Preparing the TCRbeta library involved the use of unique molecular identifiers. TCRdb reprocessed the PCR reads with MiXCR, giving one entry per CDR3 protein. The data hold some 590,000 distinct CDR3 sequences, with about 10% observed a single time. Source: PBMCs from the stem cell graft donor, taken from the stem cell graft. These receptors were collected from a human donor who donated a stem cell graft to a child with acute myeloid leukemia.

This clonotype was counted a few times. CDR3 region: CASSVIGGRETQYF. CDR3 bases: TGTGCCAGCAGTGTAATCGGGGGAAGGGAGACCCAGTACTTC. The gene calls are TRBV25-1 and TRBJ2-5; possibly TRBD2 for D (6 bases). Trimming left V 4 bases short and J 5 bases short, with 14 bases between. This CDR3 has 14 residues. From germline, CDR1 is MGHDK and CDR2 SYGVNS. Looking up the rest from reference TRBV25-1 and TRBJ2-5 gives the full variable domain: EADIYQTPRYLVIGTGKKITLECSQTMGHDKMYWYQQDPGMELHLIHYSYGVNSTEKGDLSSESTVSRIRTEHFPLTLESARPSHTSQYLCASSVIGGRETQYFGPGTRLLVL.

The J gene is TRBJ2-2, the V gene TRBV7-7; 7 bases match TRBD2. Unmatched junction bases numbered 10, after V lost 11 bases and J lost 4 bases. This CDR3 region has 14 residues. CDR1 is SSHAT, CDR2 FNYEAQ, per germline (reference sequence). The DNA of the CDR3 is TGTGCCCTAAGTGGGCTAGCGGTCACCGGGGAGCTGTTTTTT. This gives the protein CALSGLAVTGELFF.

J is TRBJ2-7 and V is TRBV15; D perhaps matches TRBD2 (6 bases). V lost 8 bases to trimming and J lost 2 bases, with 16 bases between them. Germline CDR1 reads LNHNV; CDR2 reads YYDKDF (reference sequence). This CDR3 is 14 amino acids long. The DNA for the CDR3 is TGTGCCACCCGCGAGCGCGGGGACCCCTACGAGCAGTACTTC. It specifies CATRERGDPYEQYF.

This clonotype has a handful of counts. V gene TRBV4-3 combines with J gene TRBJ2-7; D is perhaps TRBD1 (6 bases). Per the germline V gene, CDR1 is LGHNA and CDR2 is YSLEER. The CDR3 spans 15 residues. Trimming removed 0 bases at V and 3 bases at J, with 12 bases between. CDR3 sequence reads: CASSQEYRGNYEQYF. The CDR3 DNA reads TGCGCCAGCAGCCAAGAGTATAGGGGGAACTACGAGCAGTACTTC.

This clonotype was counted at least ten times. J is TRBJ2-7 and V is TRBV11-1; D is possibly TRBD1 (6 bases). The CDR3 covers 16 residues. Trimming took off 1 base at V and 5 bases at J, with 18 bases between the two ends. Germline CDR1 reads SGHAT; CDR2 reads FQDESV (reference sequence). The CDR3 loop reads CASSLEQVGALNEQYF. CDR3 nucleotide sequence: TGTGCCAGCAGCTTAGAACAGGTGGGGGCGCTCAACGAGCAGTACTTC.

This clonotype has a count of ten or more. The chain links TRBV28 to TRBJ1-2; D might be TRBD1 (6 bases). Germline V gene sequence: CDR1 MDHEN, CDR2 SYDVKM. V was clipped by 3 bases and J by 7 bases, with 9 bases between them. The length of the CDR3 is 12 residues. The CDR3 nucleotides are TGTGCCAGCAGTTTCAGGGGCGGTGGCTACACCTTC. It specifies CASSFRGGGYTF.

There are many counts of this clonotype. The V gene is TRBV20-1, the J gene TRBJ2-7; 13 positions match TRBD2. Germline V gives CDR1 DFQATT, CDR2 SNEGSKA (reference sequence). The CDR3 spans 16 residues. J lost 3 bases, V lost 0 bases, and 5 bases had no gene match. The CDR3 is CSARDLGLAGIYEQYF. The CDR3 DNA follows: TGCAGTGCTAGAGACCTGGGACTAGCGGGAATCTACGAGCAGTACTTC.

This clonotype was recorded many times. The chain uses TRBV29-1 and TRBJ2-3; 9 bases map to TRBD2. Losses at the gene ends were 6 bases for V and 4 bases for J; bases not matched to a gene: 8. The germline gives CDR1 SQVTM, CDR2 ANQGSEA. CDR3 length: 14 amino acids. The CDR3 region is CSVRIAGVADTQYF. Written as DNA, the CDR3 is TGCAGCGTGCGGATAGCGGGAGTCGCAGATACGCAGTATTTT.

This clonotype was observed a few times. The chain recombines TRBV12-3 or TRBV12-4 with TRBJ1-6, with 8 bases identical to TRBD1. The J segment lost 14 bases and the V segment lost 5 bases, leaving 8 bases of the junction unmatched. This CDR3 comprises 13 residues. The DNA of the CDR3 is TGTGCCAGCAGTCGTCTCAGGGGGCAATCCCTCCACTTT. It codes for CASSRLRGQSLHF.

CDR3 sequence: CASSSRGGGGTEAFF. Written as DNA, the CDR3 is TGTGCCAGCAGTTCCCGTGGCGGGGGAGGCACTGAAGCTTTCTTT. The gene calls are TRBV12-3 or TRBV12-4 and TRBJ1-1; a weak D match, TRBD1 (5 bases). The CDR3 runs 15 residues. V gave up 4 bases and J gave up 4 bases, with 16 bases separating them.

The chain couples TRBV5-1 to TRBJ1-4; the D is unclear. The V gene lost 4 bases and the J gene lost 11 bases, with 15 bases spanning the gap. CDR1 and CDR2 from the germline V gene are SGHRS and YFSETQ. This CDR3 is 13 amino acids long. In DNA, the CDR3 is TGCGCCAGCAGCATGGAGAACTCCGGGAAACTGTTTTTT. This codes for CASSMENSGKLFF.

This clonotype was counted a few times. The chain has TRBV5-1 and TRBJ2-1; TRBD2 matches at 9 bases. J was trimmed by 0 bases and V by 9 bases; bases with no gene match: 10. The CDR3 runs 16 residues. The germline V gene encodes CDR1 SGHRS and CDR2 YFSETQ. This chain's CDR3 is CATTDFSGSSYNEQFF. DNA for the CDR3: TGCGCCACCACCGACTTTAGCGGGAGCTCCTACAATGAGCAGTTCTTC.

This sequence joins TRBV6-2 or TRBV6-3 and TRBJ2-7, with TRBD2 matching 8 bases. There are 13 residues in the CDR3. With V trimmed by 8 bases and J by 4 bases, 7 bases remained unmatched. The germline gives CDR1 MNHEY, CDR2 SVGEGT. The DNA for the CDR3 is TGTGCCAGCGGCTCTAGCGGGCCTTACGAGCAGTACTTC. This sequence encodes CASGSSGPYEQYF.

This clonotype was recorded many times. The gene calls are TRBV4-2 and TRBJ2-7; D unclear. Looked up from germline, CDR1 is LGHNA and CDR2 is YNFKEQ. The CDR3 runs 13 residues. Trimming cost V 1 base and J 6 bases, with 10 bases left between them. The CDR3 reads CASSQGTLGEQYF. The CDR3 nucleotides read TGTGCCAGCAGCCAAGGAACTTTGGGCGAGCAGTACTTC.

The V gene is TRBV6-2 or TRBV6-3, the J gene TRBJ2-2; D is ambiguous. CDR1 is MNHEY and CDR2 is SVGEGT in the germline V gene. V shed 8 bases and J shed 5 bases, with 15 bases lying between them. The CDR3 extends over 14 amino acids. Written as DNA, the CDR3 is TGTGCCAGCTTCGGTGGGGTGAGAACCGGGGAGCTGTTTTTT. This gives the protein CASFGGVRTGELFF.

In this sample, this clonotype turned up a few times. The chain has TRBV11-2 and TRBJ2-2, with TRBD2 identical over 10 bases. CDR3 length: 18 residues. The V gene end was trimmed by 5 bases and the J gene end by 2 bases; junction bases not matched to a gene: 11. Per the germline V gene, CDR1 is SGHAT and CDR2 is FQNNGV. This CDR3 reads CASSQVIAGGGNTGELFF. CDR3 bases: TGTGCCAGCAGCCAGGTTATAGCGGGAGGTGGAAACACCGGGGAGCTGTTTTTT. The full variable domain, its missing parts supplied by reference TRBV11-2 and TRBJ2-2, is EAGVAQSPRYKIIEKRQSVAFWCNPISGHATLYWYQQILGQGPKLLIQFQNNGVVDDSQLPKDRFSAERLKGVDSTLKIQPAKLEDSAVYLCASSQVIAGGGNTGELFFGEGSRLTVL.

The table lists this clonotype with a few counts. The chain combines TRBV5-1 with TRBJ1-2; D is perhaps TRBD1 (6 bases). The CDR3 runs to 14 residues. The V end was cut by 2 bases, the J end by 1 base, with 9 bases between. Germline CDR1 is SGHRS and CDR2 is YFSETQ. Here the CDR3 reads CASSFTGSNYGYTF. CDR3 sequence (DNA): TGCGCCAGCAGCTTCACAGGGAGTAACTATGGCTACACCTTC.

This clonotype occurred a few times. The rearrangement joins TRBV4-3 to TRBJ2-5; 8 bases agree with TRBD2. The CDR3 is made up of 15 amino acids. J was trimmed by 4 bases and V by 1 base; bases with no gene match: 5. Germline loops: CDR1 LGHNA, CDR2 YSLEER. The CDR3 bases are TGCGCCAGCAGCCAAGGGCCGGGAGGGGGAGAGACCCAGTACTTC. Its protein product is CASSQGPGGGETQYF.